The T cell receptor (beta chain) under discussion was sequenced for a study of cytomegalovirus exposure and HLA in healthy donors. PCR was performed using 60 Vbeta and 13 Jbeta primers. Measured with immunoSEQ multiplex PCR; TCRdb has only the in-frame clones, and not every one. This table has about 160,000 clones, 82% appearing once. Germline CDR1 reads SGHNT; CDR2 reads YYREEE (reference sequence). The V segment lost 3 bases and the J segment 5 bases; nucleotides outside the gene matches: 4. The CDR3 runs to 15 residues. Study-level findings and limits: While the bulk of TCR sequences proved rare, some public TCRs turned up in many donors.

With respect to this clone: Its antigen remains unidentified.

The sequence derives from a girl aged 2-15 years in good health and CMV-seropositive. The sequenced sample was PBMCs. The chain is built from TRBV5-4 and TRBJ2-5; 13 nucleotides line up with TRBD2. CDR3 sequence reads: CASSSRLAGGETQYF. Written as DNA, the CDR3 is TGTGCCAGCAGCTCCCGACTAGCGGGAGGCGAGACCCAGTACTTC.